This TCR beta chain was sequenced for a study of human thymus T cells. General study points: Apparent skewing of V and J gene usage characterized both thymic and blood repertoires.

In the case of this clone: Its antigen is undetermined.

Data came from immunoSEQ multiplex PCR; TCRdb stores just in-frame clones and leaves some out. The repertoire holds approximately 46,000 clones, with approximately 95% as singletons. Germline loops: CDR1 LGHNT, CDR2 FRNRAP. With 2 bases clipped from V and 7 bases from J, the junction kept 25 bases outside the gene matches. This CDR3 spans 21 amino acids. The rearrangement links TRBV12-5 to TRBJ1-5, with 8 bases fitting TRBD1. The receptor's source is a girl under three years old with a congenital heart defect but otherwise immunologically healthy. The sequenced sample was blood. CDR3 bases: TGTGCTAGTGGTTTGACATACCCGGACAGGGTTTATAGCAATCCCACACAGCCCCAGCATTTT. This sequence encodes CASGLTYPDRVYSNPTQPQHF.